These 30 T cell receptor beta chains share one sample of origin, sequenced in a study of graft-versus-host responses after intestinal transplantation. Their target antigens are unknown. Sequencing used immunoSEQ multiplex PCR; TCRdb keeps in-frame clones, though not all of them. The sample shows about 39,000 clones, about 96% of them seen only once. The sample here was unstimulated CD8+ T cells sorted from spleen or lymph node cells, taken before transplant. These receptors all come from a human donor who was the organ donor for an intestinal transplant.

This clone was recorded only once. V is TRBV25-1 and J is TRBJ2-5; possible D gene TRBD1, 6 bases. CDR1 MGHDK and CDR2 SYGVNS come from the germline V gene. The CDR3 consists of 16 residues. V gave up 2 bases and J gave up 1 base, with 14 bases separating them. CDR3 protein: CASSEGAGVSQETQYF. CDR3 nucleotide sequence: TGTGCCAGCAGTGAAGGAGCAGGGGTGTCCCAAGAGACCCAGTACTTC.

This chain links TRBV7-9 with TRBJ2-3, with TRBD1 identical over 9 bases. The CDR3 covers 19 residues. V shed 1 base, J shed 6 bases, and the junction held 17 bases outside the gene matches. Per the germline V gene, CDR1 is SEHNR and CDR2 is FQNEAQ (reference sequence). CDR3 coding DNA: TGTGCCAGCAGCTTAGAGGGAATCCACAGGGGGCGCGTTCGGGATACGCAGTATTTT. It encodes CASSLEGIHRGRVRDTQYF.

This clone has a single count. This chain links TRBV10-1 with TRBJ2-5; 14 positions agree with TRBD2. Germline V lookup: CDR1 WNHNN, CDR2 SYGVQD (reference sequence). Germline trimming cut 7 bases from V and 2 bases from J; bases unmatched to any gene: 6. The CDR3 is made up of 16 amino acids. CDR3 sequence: CASKGLAGGLQETQYF. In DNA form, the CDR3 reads TGCGCCAGCAAAGGACTAGCGGGGGGCTTGCAAGAGACCCAGTACTTC.

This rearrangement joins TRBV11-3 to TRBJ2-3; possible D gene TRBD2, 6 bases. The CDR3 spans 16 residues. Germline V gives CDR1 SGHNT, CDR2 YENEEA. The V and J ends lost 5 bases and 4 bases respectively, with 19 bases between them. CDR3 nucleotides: TGTGCCAGCAGCGGATACGGAGGGAAGGGAGCAGATACGCAGTATTTT. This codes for CASSGYGGKGADTQYF.

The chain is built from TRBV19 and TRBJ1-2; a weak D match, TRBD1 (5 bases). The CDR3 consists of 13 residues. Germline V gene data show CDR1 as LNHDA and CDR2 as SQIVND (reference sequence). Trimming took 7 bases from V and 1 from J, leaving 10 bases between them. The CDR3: CASTSTDNYGYTF. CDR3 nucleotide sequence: TGTGCCAGTACCTCGACAGATAACTATGGCTACACCTTC. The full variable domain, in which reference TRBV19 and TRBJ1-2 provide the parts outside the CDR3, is DGGITQSPKYLFRKEGQNVTLSCEQNLNHDAMYWYRQDPGQGLRLIYYSQIVNDFQKGDIAEGYSVSREKKESFPLTVTSAQKNPTAFYLCASTSTDNYGYTFGSGTRLTVV.

The CDR3 bases are TGTGCCAGCAGCCCCTCGGGGCAGCCCCAGCATTTT. Translating it yields CASSPSGQPQHF. The chain joins TRBV7-9 to TRBJ1-5; unclear D gene. V lost 5 bases to trimming and J lost 7 bases, with 9 bases between them. CDR1 is SEHNR and CDR2 is FQNEAQ in the germline V gene (reference sequence). CDR3 size: 12 residues.

The CDR3 protein is CASSSTVKGVFGYTF. CDR3 nucleotides: TGTGCCAGCAGTTCGACGGTCAAAGGGGTCTTCGGCTACACCTTC. The genes are TRBV28 and TRBJ1-2; perhaps TRBD1 as D (5 bases). The CDR3 has 15 residues. Germline V gene sequence: CDR1 MDHEN, CDR2 SYDVKM. Trimming cost V 4 bases and J 8 bases, with 20 bases left between them.

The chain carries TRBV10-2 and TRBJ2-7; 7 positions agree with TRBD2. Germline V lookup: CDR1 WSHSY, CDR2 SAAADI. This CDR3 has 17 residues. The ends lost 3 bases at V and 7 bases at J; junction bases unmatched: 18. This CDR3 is CASSDLFRGGHLSEQYF. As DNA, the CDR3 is TGCGCCAGCAGTGACCTTTTCCGCGGGGGTCACCTGTCAGAGCAGTACTTC.

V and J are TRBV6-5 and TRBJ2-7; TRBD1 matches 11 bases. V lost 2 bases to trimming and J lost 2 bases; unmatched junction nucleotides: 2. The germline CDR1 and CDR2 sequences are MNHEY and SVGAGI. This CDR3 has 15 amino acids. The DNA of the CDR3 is TGTGCCAGCAGTTACGGACAGGGGGCAACCTACGAGCAGTACTTC. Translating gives CASSYGQGATYEQYF.

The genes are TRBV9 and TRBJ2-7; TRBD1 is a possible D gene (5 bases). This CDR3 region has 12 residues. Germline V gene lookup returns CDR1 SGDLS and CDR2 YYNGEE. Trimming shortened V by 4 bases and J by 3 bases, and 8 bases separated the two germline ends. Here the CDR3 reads CASSPDSYEQYF. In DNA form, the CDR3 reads TGTGCCAGCAGCCCCGACAGCTACGAGCAGTACTTC.

In DNA form, the CDR3 reads TGTGCCAGCAGCTTATCCAGCGGGGGGGCAGATACGCAGTATTTT. It specifies CASSLSSGGADTQYF. V usage is TRBV13 and J usage is TRBJ2-3; the match to TRBD2 covers 10 bases. The CDR3 has 15 residues. Trimming took 2 bases from V and 4 from J; bases not matched to a gene: 3. Looked up from germline, CDR1 is PRHDT and CDR2 is FYEKMQ (reference sequence).

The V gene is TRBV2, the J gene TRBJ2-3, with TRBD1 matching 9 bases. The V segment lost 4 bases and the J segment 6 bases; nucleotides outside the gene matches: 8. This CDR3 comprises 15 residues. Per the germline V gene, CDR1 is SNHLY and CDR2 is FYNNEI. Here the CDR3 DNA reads TGTGCCAGCAGTGCATGGACAGGGGATCTGGATACGCAGTATTTT. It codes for CASSAWTGDLDTQYF.

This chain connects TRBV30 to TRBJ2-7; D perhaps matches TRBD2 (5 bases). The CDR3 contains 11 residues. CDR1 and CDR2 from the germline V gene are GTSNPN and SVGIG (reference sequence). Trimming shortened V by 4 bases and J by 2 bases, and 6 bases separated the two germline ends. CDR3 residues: CAWTSPYEQYF. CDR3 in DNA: TGTGCCTGGACTAGCCCCTACGAGCAGTACTTC.

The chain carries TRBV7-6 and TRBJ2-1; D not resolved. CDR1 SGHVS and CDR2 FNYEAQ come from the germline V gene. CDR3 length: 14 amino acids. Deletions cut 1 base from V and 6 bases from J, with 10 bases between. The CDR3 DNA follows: TGTGCCAGCAGCTTAGGTGGGGTACCCAATGAGCAGTTCTTC. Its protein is CASSLGGVPNEQFF.

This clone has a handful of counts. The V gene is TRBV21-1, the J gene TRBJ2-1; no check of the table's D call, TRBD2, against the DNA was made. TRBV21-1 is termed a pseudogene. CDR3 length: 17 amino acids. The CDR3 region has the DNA TGTGCCAGCAGCACTCGCGTAGCTACACCTTCCGACAATGAGCAGTTCTTC. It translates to CASSTRVATPSDNEQFF.

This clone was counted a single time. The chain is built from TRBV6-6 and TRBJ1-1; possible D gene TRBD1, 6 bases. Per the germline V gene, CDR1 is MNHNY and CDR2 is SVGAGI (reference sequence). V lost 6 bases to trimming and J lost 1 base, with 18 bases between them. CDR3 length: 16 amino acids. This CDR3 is CASSYTGSPENTEAFF. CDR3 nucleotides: TGTGCCAGCAGCTATACAGGGAGCCCGGAGAACACTGAAGCTTTCTTT.

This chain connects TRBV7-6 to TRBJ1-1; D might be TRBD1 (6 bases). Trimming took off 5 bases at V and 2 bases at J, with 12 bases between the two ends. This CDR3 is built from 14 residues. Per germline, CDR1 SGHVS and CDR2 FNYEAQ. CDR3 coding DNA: TGTGCCAGCAGCCCCGGGACAACCAACACTGAAGCTTTCTTT. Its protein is CASSPGTTNTEAFF.

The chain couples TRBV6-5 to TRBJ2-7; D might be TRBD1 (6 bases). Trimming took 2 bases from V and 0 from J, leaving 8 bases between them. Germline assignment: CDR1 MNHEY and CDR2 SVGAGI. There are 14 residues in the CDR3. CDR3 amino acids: CASSYEGHSYEQYF. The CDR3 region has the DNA TGTGCCAGCAGTTACGAGGGACACTCCTACGAGCAGTACTTC.

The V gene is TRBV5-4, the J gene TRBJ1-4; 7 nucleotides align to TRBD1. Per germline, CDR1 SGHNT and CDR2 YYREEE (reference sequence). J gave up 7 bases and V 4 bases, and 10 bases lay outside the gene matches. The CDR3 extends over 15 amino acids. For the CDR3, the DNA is TGTGCCAGCAGCCCTGACAGGGATCCAATTGAAAAACTGTTTTTT. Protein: CASSPDRDPIEKLFF.

CDR3 nucleotides: TGTGCCACCAGCAGAGATCTCGGGGGGGGCTACGAGCAGTACTTC. This translates into CATSRDLGGGYEQYF. J is TRBJ2-7 and V is TRBV15, with 8 nucleotides matching TRBD2. CDR3 length equals 15 residues. CDR1 and CDR2 (germline): LNHNV, YYDKDF (reference sequence). The junction had 4 bases not matched to a gene; V was cut back by 0 bases and J by 3 bases.

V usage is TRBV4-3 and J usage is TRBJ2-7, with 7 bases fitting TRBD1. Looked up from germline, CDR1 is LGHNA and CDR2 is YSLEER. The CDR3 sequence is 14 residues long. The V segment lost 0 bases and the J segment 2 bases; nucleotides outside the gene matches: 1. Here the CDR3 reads CASSQEDRAYEQYF. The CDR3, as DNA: TGCGCCAGCAGCCAAGAAGACAGGGCCTACGAGCAGTACTTC.

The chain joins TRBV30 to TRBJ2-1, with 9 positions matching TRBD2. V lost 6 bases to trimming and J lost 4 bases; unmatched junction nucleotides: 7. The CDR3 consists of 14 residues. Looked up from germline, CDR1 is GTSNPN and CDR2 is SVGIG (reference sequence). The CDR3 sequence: CACSPSGDYNEQFF. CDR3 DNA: TGTGCCTGTTCCCCTAGCGGGGATTACAATGAGCAGTTCTTC.

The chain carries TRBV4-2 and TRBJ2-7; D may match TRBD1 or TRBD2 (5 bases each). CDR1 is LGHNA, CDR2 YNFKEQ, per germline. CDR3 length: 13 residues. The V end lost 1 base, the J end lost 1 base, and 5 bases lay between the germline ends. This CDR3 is CASSQGGSYEQYF. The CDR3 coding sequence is TGTGCCAGCAGCCAAGGGGGGTCCTACGAGCAGTACTTC.

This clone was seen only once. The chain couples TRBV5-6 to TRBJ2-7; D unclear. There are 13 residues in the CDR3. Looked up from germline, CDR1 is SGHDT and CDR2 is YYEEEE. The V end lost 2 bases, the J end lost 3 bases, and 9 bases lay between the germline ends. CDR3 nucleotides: TGTGCCAGCAGCTTTGGGTCCATCTACGAGCAGTACTTC. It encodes CASSFGSIYEQYF.

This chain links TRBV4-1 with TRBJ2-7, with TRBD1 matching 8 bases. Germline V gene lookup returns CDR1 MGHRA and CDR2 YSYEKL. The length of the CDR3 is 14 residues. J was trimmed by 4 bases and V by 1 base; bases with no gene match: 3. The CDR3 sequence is CASSQGDRWYEQYF. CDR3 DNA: TGCGCCAGCAGCCAAGGGGACAGGTGGTACGAGCAGTACTTC.

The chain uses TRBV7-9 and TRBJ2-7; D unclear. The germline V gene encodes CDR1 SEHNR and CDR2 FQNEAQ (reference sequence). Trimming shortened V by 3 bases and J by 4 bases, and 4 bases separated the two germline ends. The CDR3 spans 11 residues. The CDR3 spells CASSLVYEQYF. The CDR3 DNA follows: TGTGCCAGCAGCTTGGTTTACGAGCAGTACTTC. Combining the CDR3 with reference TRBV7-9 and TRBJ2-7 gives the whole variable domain DTGVSQNPRHKITKRGQNVTFRCDPISEHNRLYWYRQTLGQGPEFLTYFQNEAQLEKSRLLSDRFSAERPKGSFSTLEIQRTEQGDSAMYLCASSLVYEQYFGPGTRLTVT.

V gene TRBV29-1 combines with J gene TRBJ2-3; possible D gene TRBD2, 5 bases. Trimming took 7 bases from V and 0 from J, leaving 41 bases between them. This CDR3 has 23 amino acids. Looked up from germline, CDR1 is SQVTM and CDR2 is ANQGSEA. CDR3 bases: TGCAGCGGGGGATCTTTCGGGGAGTCAAACATAAACCTTATAAAAACTAGCACAGATACGCAGTATTTT. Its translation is CSGGSFGESNINLIKTSTDTQYF.

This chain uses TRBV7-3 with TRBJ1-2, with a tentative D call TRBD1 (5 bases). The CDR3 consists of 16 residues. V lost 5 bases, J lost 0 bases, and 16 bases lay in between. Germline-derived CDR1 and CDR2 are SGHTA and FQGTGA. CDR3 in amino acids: CASSGGGRQTNYGYTF. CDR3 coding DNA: TGTGCCAGCAGCGGGGGGGGGAGACAGACTAACTATGGCTACACCTTC.

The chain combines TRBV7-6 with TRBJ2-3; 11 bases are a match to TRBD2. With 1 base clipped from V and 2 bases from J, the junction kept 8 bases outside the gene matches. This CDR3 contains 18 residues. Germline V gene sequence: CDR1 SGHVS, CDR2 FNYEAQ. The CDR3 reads CASSLVVTSGGLTDTQYF. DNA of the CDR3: TGTGCCAGCAGCTTAGTCGTTACTAGCGGGGGACTCACAGATACGCAGTATTTT.

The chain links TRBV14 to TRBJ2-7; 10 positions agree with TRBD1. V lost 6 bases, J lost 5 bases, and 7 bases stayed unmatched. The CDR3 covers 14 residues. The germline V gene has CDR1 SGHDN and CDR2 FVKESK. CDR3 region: CASRGTGEFNEQYF. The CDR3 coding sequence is TGTGCCAGCAGGGGGACAGGGGAATTCAACGAGCAGTACTTC.